One sample yielded the 10 T cell receptor beta chains listed below, sequenced in a study of blood T cell repertoires in COVID-19. Here immunoSEQ multiplex PCR was the method, and the copy in TCRdb shows in-frame clones only, minus some. The sample has tens of thousands of clones; approximately 87% are singletons. The sample comprised peripheral blood. All receptors come from an elderly woman with COVID-19, enrolled during active disease.

V usage is TRBV4-2 and J usage is TRBJ1-3; 10 positions agree with TRBD1. From germline, CDR1 is LGHNA and CDR2 YNFKEQ. This CDR3 contains 16 residues. The V and J ends lost 3 bases and 6 bases, in that order; junction bases with no gene match: 8. The DNA for the CDR3 is TGTGCCAGCAGCCAGGAGGGACAGGGGCCGAAAAACACCATATATTTT. It is translated as CASSQEGQGPKNTIYF.

This clone was seen a single time. The gene calls are TRBV5-1 and TRBJ1-1; 7 bases are a match to TRBD1. In germline, CDR1 is SGHRS, CDR2 YFSETQ. CDR3 length: 15 residues. V trimming: 4 bases; J trimming: 4 bases; junction bases outside the gene matches: 10. CDR3: CASSIGQELGTEAFF. In DNA form, the CDR3 reads TGCGCCAGCAGCATCGGACAGGAATTGGGCACTGAAGCTTTCTTT. The full variable domain, with the rest looked up from reference TRBV5-1 and TRBJ1-1, is KAGVTQTPRYLIKTRGQQVTLSCSPISGHRSVSWYQQTPGQGLQFLFEYFSETQRNKGNFPGRFSGRQFSNSRSEMNVSTLELGDSALYLCASSIGQELGTEAFFGQGTRLTVV.

J is TRBJ1-2 and V is TRBV6-4, with a weak D call TRBD1 (5 bases). The CDR3 extends over 14 amino acids. Looked up from germline, CDR1 is MRHNA and CDR2 is SNTAGT. Trimming removed 0 bases from V and 4 bases from J, with 9 bases in between. The CDR3 loop is CASSDSATAYGYTF. The CDR3 DNA reads TGTGCCAGCAGTGACTCGGCGACAGCCTATGGCTACACCTTC.

The chain is built from TRBV11-2 and TRBJ1-1; 7 bases fit TRBD1. The CDR3 covers 15 residues. Per the germline V gene, CDR1 is SGHAT and CDR2 is FQNNGV. Trimming removed 3 bases from V and 4 bases from J; junction bases left unmatched: 8. The CDR3 reads CASSFERGRSTEAFF. CDR3 nucleotides: TGTGCCAGCAGCTTCGAGAGGGGGCGAAGCACTGAAGCTTTCTTT.

V and J are TRBV6-6 and TRBJ1-3; TRBD1 is a possible D gene (6 bases). This CDR3 region has 16 residues. Trimming cost V 6 bases and J 0 bases, with 15 bases left between them. Germline V gene lookup returns CDR1 MNHNY and CDR2 SVGAGI (reference sequence). This CDR3 reads CASRPWGGGSGNTIYF. For the CDR3, the DNA is TGTGCCAGCAGACCCTGGGGAGGGGGCTCTGGAAACACCATATATTTT.

This clone was observed a few times. V is TRBV7-9 and J is TRBJ2-3; D perhaps matches TRBD2 (6 bases). The ends were cut back, 2 bases at V and 6 bases at J, with 24 bases in the middle. This CDR3 is built from 18 residues. Germline V lookup: CDR1 SEHNR, CDR2 FQNEAQ (reference sequence). CDR3 DNA sequence: TGTGCCAGCAGCTTAAGTAGGCCTAGCGCTACAACTAGGGATACGCAGTATTTT. Residues: CASSLSRPSATTRDTQYF.

This clone was observed once. The gene calls are TRBV18 and TRBJ1-3; possible D gene TRBD1, 5 bases. Trimming took 0 bases from V and 0 from J, leaving 9 bases between them. The CDR3 consists of 16 residues. Germline CDR1 KGHSH, CDR2 LQKENI. The CDR3 DNA follows: TGTGCCAGCTCACCACCGGAGACAGTCTCTGGAAACACCATATATTTT. It specifies CASSPPETVSGNTIYF. The complete variable domain, with remaining parts taken from reference TRBV18 and TRBJ1-3, reads NAGVMQNPRHLVRRRGQEARLRCSPMKGHSHVYWYRQLPEEGLKFMVYLQKENIIDESGMPKERFSAEFPKEGPSILRIQQVVRGDSAAYFCASSPPETVSGNTIYFGEGSWLTVV.

On this clone: Other DNA sequences of this sample code for an identical CDR3. The chain combines TRBV28 with TRBJ1-5; 7 bases agree with TRBD1. Losses at the gene ends were 3 bases for V and 1 base for J; bases not matched to a gene: 3. The CDR3 runs 15 residues. Germline V lookup: CDR1 MDHEN, CDR2 SYDVKM. CDR3 nucleotide sequence: TGTGCCAGCAGTTTGGCAGGGGGGAGCAATCAGCCCCAGCATTTT. As protein: CASSLAGGSNQPQHF. The variable domain in full, with the rest retrieved from reference TRBV28 and TRBJ1-5, is DVKVTQSSRYLVKRTGEKVFLECVQDMDHENMFWYRQDPGLGLRLIYFSYDVKMKEKGDIPEGYSVSREKKERFSLILESASTNQTSMYLCASSLAGGSNQPQHFGDGTRLSIL.

This clone was detected once. V usage is TRBV5-5 and J usage is TRBJ1-6; D remains ambiguous. Looked up from germline, CDR1 is SGHKS and CDR2 is YYEKEE (reference sequence). Trimming removed 4 bases at V and 5 bases at J, with 10 bases between. The CDR3 spans 14 residues. CDR3 coding DNA: TGTGCCAGCAGCCCGGGAAGAAATAATTCACCCCTCCACTTT. Translation: CASSPGRNNSPLHF.

The chain uses TRBV7-2 and TRBJ2-7, with D perhaps TRBD2 (6 bases). Trimming pared 1 base from V and 5 bases from J, leaving 12 bases between. Per the germline V gene, CDR1 is SGHTA and CDR2 is FQGNSA. The CDR3 is made up of 14 amino acids. As DNA, the CDR3 is TGTGCCAGCAGCTTAGGCGGAGGGGCCCACGAGCAGTACTTC. Protein product: CASSLGGGAHEQYF.